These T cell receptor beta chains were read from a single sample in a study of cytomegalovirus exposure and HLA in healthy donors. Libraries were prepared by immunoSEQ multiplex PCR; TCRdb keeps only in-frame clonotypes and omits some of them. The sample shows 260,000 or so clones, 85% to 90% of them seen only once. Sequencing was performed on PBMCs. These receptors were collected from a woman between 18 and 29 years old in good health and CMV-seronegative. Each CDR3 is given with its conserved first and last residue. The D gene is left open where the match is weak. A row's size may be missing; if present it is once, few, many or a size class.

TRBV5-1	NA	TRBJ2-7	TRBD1	TGCGCCAGCAGCTCGGACAGGGCCTACGAGCAGTACTTC	CASSSDRAYEQYF
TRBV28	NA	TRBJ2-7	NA	TGTGCCAGCAGTTTGGACAACTCCTACGAGCAGTACTTC	CASSLDNSYEQYF
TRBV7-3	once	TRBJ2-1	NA	TGTGCCAGCAGCTTAACGGTCAGGGTGGGAAATGAGCAGTTCTTC	CASSLTVRVGNEQFF
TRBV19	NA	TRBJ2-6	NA	TGTGCCAGTAGCCCACTCAGGGAATTCTCTGGGGCCAACGTCCTGACTTTC	CASSPLREFSGANVLTF
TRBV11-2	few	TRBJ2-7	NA	TGTGCCAGCAGCTTAGGGGCGTACGAGCAGTACTTC	CASSLGAYEQYF
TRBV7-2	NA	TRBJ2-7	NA	TGTGCCAGCACCAAAGCGACCCAGTCCTACGAGCAGTACTTC	CASTKATQSYEQYF
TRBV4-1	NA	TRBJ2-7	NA	TGCGCCAGCAGCCAGGGGACACCTTACGAGCAGTACTTC	CASSQGTPYEQYF
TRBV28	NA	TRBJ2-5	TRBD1	TGTGCCAGCAGTTTATTACCGGGACAGGGCCAAGAGACCCAGTACTTC	CASSLLPGQGQETQYF
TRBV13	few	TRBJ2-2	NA	TGTGCCAGCAGCTCCCGAGCAGGTAACACCGGGGAGCTGTTTTTT	CASSSRAGNTGELFF
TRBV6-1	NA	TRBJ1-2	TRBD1	TGTGCCAGCAGTGAAGGGGTGACAGGGGCGACATATGGCTACACCTTC	CASSEGVTGATYGYTF
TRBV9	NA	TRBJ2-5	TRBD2	TGTGCCAGCAGCGTTACTAGCGGGATGGAGACCCAGTACTTC	CASSVTSGMETQYF
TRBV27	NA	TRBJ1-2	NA	TGTGCCAGCTACAGGTCTAACTATGGCTACACCTTC	CASYRSNYGYTF